This TCR beta chain was documented in a study of cytomegalovirus exposure and HLA in healthy donors. The ends lost 11 bases at V and 2 bases at J; junction bases unmatched: 6. The CDR3 is 13 amino acids. The V gene's germline CDR1 is SEHNR and CDR2 FQNEAQ (reference sequence). Overall study results and limits: A later analysis reported that several of the most significant clusters appeared to be linked to common viral pathogens, among them Epstein-Barr virus. For most subjects, TCR beta sequences were reported to predict HLA-A and HLA-B alleles with accuracy. The productive fraction for most TCR beta V segments was about 87% or about 30% in an earlier analysis. V- and J-gene trimming of TCR beta was linked (in a later analysis) to a missense DCLRE1C variant.

Note on this clone: No antigen is known for it.

Both 60 Vbeta primers and 13 Jbeta primers went into the PCR. Repertoires were generated with immunoSEQ multiplex PCR, while TCRdb's copy carries only in-frame clones and drops some. The repertoire has around 100,000 clones, 80% to 85% of them found once; the top ten carry roughly 20%. The sequencing sample was made of PBMCs. This chain joins TRBV7-9 and TRBJ2-5; 9 bases match TRBD1. The sequence was collected from a young man in good health and CMV-seropositive. DNA for the CDR3: TGTGCCGGCCAGGGACAGGGTCAAGAGACCCAGTACTTC. It is translated as CAGQGQGQETQYF. The whole variable domain, filled in from reference TRBV7-9 and TRBJ2-5, reads DTGVSQNPRHKITKRGQNVTFRCDPISEHNRLYWYRQTLGQGPEFLTYFQNEAQLEKSRLLSDRFSAERPKGSFSTLEIQRTEQGDSAMYLCAGQGQGQETQYFGPGTRLLVL.